This record concerns one T cell receptor (beta chain) sequence. This clone is described as medium-sized (0.01 to 0.1%). Its target antigen remains unknown. Base quality data are lacking; no much larger clone is found one base away. For TCRbeta CDR3 sequencing, genomic DNA from the sorted cells was extracted using the QIAGEN DNeasy Blood and Tissue Kit. High-throughput TCRbeta CDR3 sequencing was carried out commercially through immunoSEQ, with PCR amplification with bias correction and internal controls included. The source study handled its data this way. A unique productive TCRbeta sequence was defined by the CDR3 nucleotide sequence when primers matched, and otherwise by the CDR3 amino acid sequence together with the Vbeta and Jbeta genes. To correct for sorting error, sequences found in more than one sorted population at a frequency ratio of 2:1 or less were discarded, and the remaining shared sequences were assigned to the population with the higher frequency. A sequence was defined as donor-reactive if the sequence was expanded at least 5-fold in CFSE-low cells compared with unstimulated cells and had a frequency of at least 0.01% in CFSE-low cells. Repertoire divergence was quantified by Jensen-Shannon divergence using the top 100 TCRbeta sequences ranked by frequency. When a sample had multiple sequencing runs, each run was corrected for sorting error separately and the runs were then pooled. TCRdb took this table from immuneACCESS and kept in-frame rearrangements with V and J called. Such tables lack part of the clones; where checked against another copy, unresolved V genes explain under half of the gap, and the rest is unexplained. D and trimming were read from the DNA, whereas the V and J calls and clone size are those reported in that table. The sample table records roughly 52,000 clones; about 90% of these occur just once. The leading ten clones occupy roughly 15% of the sample.

Including the terminal cysteine and phenylalanine, the CDR3 comprises 15 residues. Only the CDR3 DNA is retained, 45 bases long and in frame from the first base. The germline V gene (reference sequence) gives CDR1 as SEHNR and CDR2 as FQNEAQ. After removal of 5 bases from V and 4 bases from J, the junction retains 9 bases not matched to a gene. The sample comes from a study of Tregs in tolerant kidney transplant recipients (dated by TCRdb to the late 2010s). With regard to the full study: TCRbeta sequencing was used in the study to identify donor-specific regulatory T cells before combined kidney and bone marrow transplantation, and the identified cells were then tracked after transplant.

Overall study outcomes, separate from this receptor: The study was limited by small patient numbers, and the findings need validation in larger populations and under other immunosuppression protocols. The most biologically relevant and donor-specific TCRbeta repertoire appeared to be identified by expanding Tregs with activated donor B cells. Donor-specific Treg expansion was found to exceed global Treg expansion in tolerant patients, suggesting antigen-driven rather than nonspecific expansion. For some patients, the PCR primers changed as time went on, which meant samples from those patients could not be compared with one another at the nucleotide level. Biological reproducibility was not examined directly, but technical replication error appeared to be minimal.

The transplants used related donors with nonmyeloablative bone marrow transplantation, and mixed chimerism in the human trials was transient. Unstimulated Tregs (CD4+CD25+CD127-), CD4+ non-Tregs (CD4+CD25-), CD4 and CD8 cells were FACS-sorted from thawed PBMCs. The patients were a few recipients of combined kidney and bone marrow transplants from the ITN036ST trial, and samples were available only from these trial subjects. Healthy control blood was processed to PBMCs with a Ficoll density gradient and then cryopreserved, whereas patient PBMCs were collected both before and after transplant. The sequence came from a human patient who received a combined kidney and bone marrow transplant. Because of the transplant, the T cells may be the graft donor's rather than the patient's own. The specimen was CD8+ T cells from blood (PBMCs), collected 24 months after the transplant. The sequence is built from TRBV7-9 and TRBJ2-7, with 9 bases in between that match TRBD2. The sequenced DNA: TGTGCCAGCAGCGAGACATTAGCGGGAGCGTACGAGCAGTACTTC. Translated, this gives CASSETLAGAYEQYF.